This entry concerns a single TCR beta chain. Its antigen is unknown. The sample originates from a study of T cells after yellow fever vaccination. Study findings and constraints: One caveat is that FACS-sorted repertoires could contain abundant clonotypes contaminating from the bulk population.

The CDR3 spans 13 residues. Trimming left V 7 bases short and J 7 bases short, with 13 bases between. CDR1 is SGHTA, CDR2 FQGNSA, per germline. In TCRdb, the 5' RACE reads were re-called with MiXCR into one record per CDR3 protein. The profile covers more than 300,000 distinct CDR3 sequences, with 9.5% to 12% appearing a single time and less than 3.5% taken by the ten largest. Sequences were derived from CD4+ T cells sorted from PBMCs, sampled 45 days after the yellow fever booster vaccination. The chain employs TRBV7-2 and TRBJ1-4; D is ambiguous. The receptor's source is a man younger than 35 who received the YFV17D yellow fever vaccine. The CDR3 spells CASTPQRGEKLFF. In DNA, the CDR3 is TGTGCCAGCACCCCCCAACGGGGTGAAAAACTGTTTTTT.